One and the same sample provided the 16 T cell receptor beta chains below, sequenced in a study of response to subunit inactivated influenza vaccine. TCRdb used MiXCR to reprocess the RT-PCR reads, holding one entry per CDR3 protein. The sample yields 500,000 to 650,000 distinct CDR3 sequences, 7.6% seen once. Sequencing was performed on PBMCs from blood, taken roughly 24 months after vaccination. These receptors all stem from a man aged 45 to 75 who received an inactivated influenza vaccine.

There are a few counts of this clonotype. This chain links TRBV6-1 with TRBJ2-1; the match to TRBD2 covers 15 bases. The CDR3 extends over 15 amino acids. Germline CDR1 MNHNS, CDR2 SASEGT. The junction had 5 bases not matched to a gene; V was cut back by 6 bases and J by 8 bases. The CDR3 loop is CASSGLAGGTHEQFF. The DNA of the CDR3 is TGTGCCAGCAGCGGACTAGCGGGAGGGACCCATGAGCAGTTCTTC.

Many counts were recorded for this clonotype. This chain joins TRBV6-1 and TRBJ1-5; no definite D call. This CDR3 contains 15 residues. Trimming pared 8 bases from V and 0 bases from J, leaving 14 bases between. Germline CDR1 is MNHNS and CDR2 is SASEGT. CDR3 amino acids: CASLGLRDSNQPQHF. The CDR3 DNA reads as TGTGCCAGCCTTGGACTGCGCGATAGCAATCAGCCCCAGCATTTT.

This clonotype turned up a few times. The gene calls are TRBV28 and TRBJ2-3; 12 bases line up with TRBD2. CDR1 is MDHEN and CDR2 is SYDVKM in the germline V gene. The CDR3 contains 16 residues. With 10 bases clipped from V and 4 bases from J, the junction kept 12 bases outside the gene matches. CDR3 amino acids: CATGLAGSRPADTQYF. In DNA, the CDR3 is TGTGCCACGGGACTAGCGGGCTCACGCCCCGCAGATACGCAGTATTTT. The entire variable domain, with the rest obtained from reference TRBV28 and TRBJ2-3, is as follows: DVKVTQSSRYLVKRTGEKVFLECVQDMDHENMFWYRQDPGLGLRLIYFSYDVKMKEKGDIPEGYSVSREKKERFSLILESASTNQTSMYLCATGLAGSRPADTQYFGPGTRLTVL.

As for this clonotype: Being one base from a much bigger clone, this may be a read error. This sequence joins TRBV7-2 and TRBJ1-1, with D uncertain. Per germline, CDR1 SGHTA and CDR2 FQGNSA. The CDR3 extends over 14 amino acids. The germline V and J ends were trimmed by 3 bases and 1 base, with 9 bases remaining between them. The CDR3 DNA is TGTGCCAGCAGCTTGGCGCCGAAGAACACTGAAGCTTTCTTT. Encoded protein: CASSLAPKNTEAFF.

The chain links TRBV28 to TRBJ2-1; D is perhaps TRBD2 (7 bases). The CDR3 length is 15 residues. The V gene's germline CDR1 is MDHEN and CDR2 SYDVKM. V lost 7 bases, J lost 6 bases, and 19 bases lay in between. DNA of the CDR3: TGTGCCAGCACCATTCTAGGGGGAGGGCTCAATGAGCAGTTCTTC. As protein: CASTILGGGLNEQFF. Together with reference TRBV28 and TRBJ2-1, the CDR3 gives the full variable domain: DVKVTQSSRYLVKRTGEKVFLECVQDMDHENMFWYRQDPGLGLRLIYFSYDVKMKEKGDIPEGYSVSREKKERFSLILESASTNQTSMYLCASTILGGGLNEQFFGPGTRLTVL.

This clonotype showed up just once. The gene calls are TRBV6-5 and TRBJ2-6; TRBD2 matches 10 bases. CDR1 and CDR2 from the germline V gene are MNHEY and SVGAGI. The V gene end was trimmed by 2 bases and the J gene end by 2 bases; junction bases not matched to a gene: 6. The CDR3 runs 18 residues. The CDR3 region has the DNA TGTGCCAGCAGTTACGGACTAGCGGTGCCGCCTGGGGCCAACGTCCTGACTTTC. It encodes CASSYGLAVPPGANVLTF.

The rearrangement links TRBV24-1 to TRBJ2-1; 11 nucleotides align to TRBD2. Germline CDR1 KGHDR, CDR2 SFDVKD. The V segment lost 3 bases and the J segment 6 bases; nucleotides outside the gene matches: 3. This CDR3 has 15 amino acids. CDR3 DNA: TGTGCCACCAGTGATGTAGCGGGAGGGTTCAATGAGCAGTTCTTC. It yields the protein CATSDVAGGFNEQFF.

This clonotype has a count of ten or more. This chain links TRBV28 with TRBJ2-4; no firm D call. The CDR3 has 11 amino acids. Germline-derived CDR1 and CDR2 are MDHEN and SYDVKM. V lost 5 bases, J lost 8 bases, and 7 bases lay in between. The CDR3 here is CASSPRDIQYF. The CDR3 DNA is TGTGCCAGCAGTCCCCGAGACATTCAGTACTTC.

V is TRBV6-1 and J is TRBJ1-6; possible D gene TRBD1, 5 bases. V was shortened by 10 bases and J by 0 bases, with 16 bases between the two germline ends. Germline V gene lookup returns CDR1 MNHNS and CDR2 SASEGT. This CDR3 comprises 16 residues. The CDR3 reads CATEGVSSSYNSPLHF. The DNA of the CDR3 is TGTGCCACCGAAGGGGTCTCAAGCTCCTATAATTCACCCCTCCACTTT.

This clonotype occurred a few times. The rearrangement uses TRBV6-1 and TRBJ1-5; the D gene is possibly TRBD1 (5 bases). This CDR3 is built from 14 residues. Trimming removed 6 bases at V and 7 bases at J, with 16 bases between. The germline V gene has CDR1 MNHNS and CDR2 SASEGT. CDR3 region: CASRPLERGQPQHF. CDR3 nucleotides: TGTGCCAGCAGACCGCTAGAGAGGGGCCAGCCCCAGCATTTT.

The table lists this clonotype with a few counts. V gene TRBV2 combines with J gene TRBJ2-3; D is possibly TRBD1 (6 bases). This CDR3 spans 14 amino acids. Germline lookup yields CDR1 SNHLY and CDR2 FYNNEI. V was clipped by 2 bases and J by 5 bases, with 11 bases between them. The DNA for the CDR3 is TGTGCCAGCAGTGAACCAGGGGCGATAGATACGCAGTATTTT. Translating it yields CASSEPGAIDTQYF.

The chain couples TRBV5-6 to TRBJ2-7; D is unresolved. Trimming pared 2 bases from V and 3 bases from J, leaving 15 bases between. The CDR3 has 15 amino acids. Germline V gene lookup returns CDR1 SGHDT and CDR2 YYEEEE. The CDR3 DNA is TGTGCCAGCAGCTTTAAACAGCAACCATTCTACGAGCAGTACTTC. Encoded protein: CASSFKQQPFYEQYF.

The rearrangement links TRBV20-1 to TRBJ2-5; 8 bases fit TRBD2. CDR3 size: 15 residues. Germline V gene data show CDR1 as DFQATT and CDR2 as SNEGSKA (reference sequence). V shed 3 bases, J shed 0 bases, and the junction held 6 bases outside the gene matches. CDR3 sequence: CSARNSGTYQETQYF. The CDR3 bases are TGCAGTGCTAGGAATAGCGGGACCTACCAAGAGACCCAGTACTTC.

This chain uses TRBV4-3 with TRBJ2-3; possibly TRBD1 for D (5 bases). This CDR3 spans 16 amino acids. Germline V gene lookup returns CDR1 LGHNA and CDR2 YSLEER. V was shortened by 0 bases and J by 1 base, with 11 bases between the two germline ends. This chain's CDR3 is CASSQDYRTGTDTQYF. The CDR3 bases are TGCGCCAGCAGCCAAGATTACAGGACGGGCACAGATACGCAGTATTTT.

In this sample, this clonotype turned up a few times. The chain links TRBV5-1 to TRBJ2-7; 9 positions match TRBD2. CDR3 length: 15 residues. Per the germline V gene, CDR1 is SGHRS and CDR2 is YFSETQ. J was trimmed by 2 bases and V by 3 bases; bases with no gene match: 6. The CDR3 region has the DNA TGCGCCAGCAGCTCCGGGACTAGCTTCCCCTACGAGCAGTACTTC. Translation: CASSSGTSFPYEQYF.

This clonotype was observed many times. CDR3 sequence reads: CSVQGGGLSNYGYTF. CDR3 nucleotides: TGCAGCGTTCAGGGCGGCGGTCTTTCTAACTATGGCTACACCTTC. V and J are TRBV29-1 and TRBJ1-2; D perhaps matches TRBD1 (5 bases). The CDR3 extends over 15 amino acids. Germline CDR1 SQVTM, CDR2 ANQGSEA. The V and J ends lost 5 bases and 0 bases respectively, with 16 bases between them. The full variable domain, its missing parts supplied by reference TRBV29-1 and TRBJ1-2, is SAVISQKPSRDICQRGTSLTIQCQVDSQVTMMFWYRQQPGQSLTLIATANQGSEATYESGFVIDKFPISRPNLTFSTLTVSNMSPEDSSIYLCSVQGGGLSNYGYTFGSGTRLTVV.